This T cell receptor beta chain was documented in a study of neurological immune-mediated disorders. The cDNA was produced through 5'RACE with 10-nucleotide random UMIs. A single run covered 15-18 subjects with over 170 million TCR-beta sequences. TCRdb redid the calling of the 5' RACE reads with MiXCR, one entry per CDR3 protein. Among roughly 25,000 distinct CDR3 sequences, 6.5% to 8.5% were seen once, and the ten largest hold about 4.5%. Regarding the study as a whole: Because no CDR3 amino acid sequences were shared across subjects by expanded clones, private repertoires were suggested in all groups.

The V end lost 0 bases, the J end lost 6 bases, and 12 bases lay between the germline ends. This CDR3 is 15 amino acids long. Germline assignment: CDR1 SEHNR and CDR2 FQNEAQ (reference sequence). The controls, all healthy individuals, were blood bank volunteers in Maryland, USA. This clonotype was seen many times. As yet, its antigen is unknown. The rearrangement joins TRBV7-9 to TRBJ2-1; TRBD2 might be the D (6 bases). Sequencing used PBMCs. The sequence came from a woman between 40 and 55 years old in good health. This CDR3 is CASSLATGVGNEQFF. DNA of the CDR3: TGTGCCAGCAGCTTAGCAACGGGAGTGGGCAATGAGCAGTTCTTC.